This is a list of T cell receptor beta chains from one sample in a study of CD8 T cells in Susac syndrome. TCRdb analysed the immunoSEQ multiplex PCR reads with MiXCR anew, one entry per CDR3 protein. This table has 120,000 to 150,000 distinct CDR3 sequences, around 94% appearing once. The sequencing sample was made of CD4+ T cells from PBMCs. The receptors derive from a human donor in good health. The CDR3 runs from the conserved cysteine through the conserved F or W. A D gene is named only where the DNA matches it firmly. A row's size may be missing; if present it is once, few, many or a size class.

v_gene,d_gene,abundance,j_gene,CDR3nt,CDR3aa
TRBV14,.,.,TRBJ2-7,TGTGCCAGCAGCCTGACAGTGTACGAGCAGTACTTC,CASSLTVYEQYF
TRBV28,.,once,TRBJ2-4,TGTGCCAGCAGACCCGGGGGCGGGCTAGCCAAAAACATTCAGTACTTC,CASRPGGGLAKNIQYF
TRBV6-1,TRBD2,once,TRBJ2-3,TGTGCCAGCAGTGAATGGCTAGCGGTGGCAGATACGCAGTATTTT,CASSEWLAVADTQYF
TRBV7-3,TRBD2,.,TRBJ2-1,TGTGCCAGCAGCTTAAATAGCGGGCTATACAATGAGCAGTTCTTC,CASSLNSGLYNEQFF
TRBV2,.,.,TRBJ1-2,TGTGCCAGCCCGACAGCGTTGGGGTATGGCTACACCTTC,CASPTALGYGYTF
TRBV29-1,.,.,TRBJ1-4,TGCAGCGTGAAAAATGGGGAAGGTGAAAAACTGTTTTTT,CSVKNGEGEKLFF
TRBV5-1,.,once,TRBJ2-5,TGCGCCAGCAGCTTGGGAGGCACAAAAGAGACCCAGTACTTC,CASSLGGTKETQYF
TRBV5-6,.,.,TRBJ2-7,TGTGCCAGCAGCTTCGCGTTGTCCTACGAGCAGTACTTC,CASSFALSYEQYF
TRBV30,.,.,TRBJ2-2,TGTGCCTGGAAAGGTCTGAAAACTCACACCGGGGAGCTGTTTTTT,CAWKGLKTHTGELFF
TRBV25-1,.,few,TRBJ2-2,TGTGCCAGCAGTGAATTGAACACCGGGGAGCTGTTTTTT,CASSELNTGELFF
TRBV27,.,.,TRBJ1-4,TGTGCCAGCAGTTTAAGCTCTTTAGGTCAGCAAGCCTCTGCAACTAATGAAAAACTGTTTTTT,CASSLSSLGQQASATNEKLFF
TRBV29-1,TRBD2,.,TRBJ2-7,TGCAGCGTCGGGGGACTAGCGGGAGCCGAGCAGTACTTC,CSVGGLAGAEQYF
TRBV7-6,TRBD2,.,TRBJ2-7,TGTGCTAGCAGCCCCTTCCCGGGGGGTTACGAGCAGTACTTC,CASSPFPGGYEQYF
TRBV30,.,.,TRBJ1-1,TGTGCCTGGAGTGGAGACAGCAACACTGAAGCTTTCTTT,CAWSGDSNTEAFF
TRBV6-5,TRBD1,.,TRBJ2-7,TGTGCCAGCACCCCGTCGGCGGGCAGGGGGTACGAGCAGTACTTC,CASTPSAGRGYEQYF
TRBV20-1,.,once,TRBJ2-1,TGCAGTGCTACTCGTAGCTCCTACAATGAGCAGTTCTTC,CSATRSSYNEQFF
TRBV15,TRBD1,.,TRBJ1-2,TGTGCCACCAGCAGAGATTCGGACAGGCCATATGGCTACACCTTC,CATSRDSDRPYGYTF
TRBV28,.,.,TRBJ2-4,TGTGCCAGCAGTTTTCTTGGACAGAACGGAAACATTCAGTACTTC,CASSFLGQNGNIQYF
TRBV3-1,TRBD2,once,TRBJ2-7,TGTGCCAGCAGCCAAGGGGGGAGGGCGATCTACGAGCAGTACTTC,CASSQGGRAIYEQYF
TRBV5-1,.,.,TRBJ2-6,TGCGCCAGCAGCTTGGACAGCTCTGGGGCCAACGTCCTGACTTTC,CASSLDSSGANVLTF
TRBV12-3/TRBV12-4,TRBD2,.,TRBJ2-1,TGTGCCAGCAGTCGCCACCTGAGCGGGAGGGCCTTTAATGAGCAGTTCTTC,CASSRHLSGRAFNEQFF
TRBV11-2,.,.,TRBJ1-1,TGTGCCAGCAGCTCGCTAGCGGTGGGTCGGGGAGGGACTGAAGCTTTCTTT,CASSSLAVGRGGTEAFF
TRBV20-1,.,.,TRBJ1-3,TGCAGTGCTAGAGAGGGTACAGGGCTAAGCAACACCATATATTTT,CSAREGTGLSNTIYF
TRBV10-3,.,.,TRBJ2-5,TGTGCCATCAGTGTAAAGGGGCAAGAGACCCAGTACTTC,CAISVKGQETQYF
TRBV20-1,.,.,TRBJ2-3,TGCAGCCCCAGCCCTAGAATCAGCACAGATACGCAGTATTTT,CSPSPRISTDTQYF
TRBV7-8,TRBD2,.,TRBJ2-4,TGTGCCAGCAGCTCGGCGGGAGGGCCTAGCAAAAACATTCAGTACTTC,CASSSAGGPSKNIQYF
TRBV28,TRBD1,.,TRBJ2-5,TGTGCCAGCAGTTTTACAGGGGGAAGAGAGACCCAGTACTTC,CASSFTGGRETQYF
TRBV12-3/TRBV12-4,.,.,TRBJ2-4,TGTGCCAGCAGCCGAGGTGGCATAGCCAAAAACATTCAGTACTTC,CASSRGGIAKNIQYF
TRBV10-3,TRBD1,.,TRBJ1-1,TGTGCCATCAGTACGGGACAGGGGGCCGGGCAAGGATTGGGAGTCTTAGCTTTCTTT,CAISTGQGAGQGLGVLAFF
TRBV2,.,.,TRBJ2-2,TGTGCCAGCAGTGAAGGAGTCACCGGGGAGCTGTTTTTT,CASSEGVTGELFF
TRBV6-5,TRBD1,.,TRBJ1-1,TGTGCCAGCAGTTACTTACCCGGACAGGGACTGAACACTGAAGCTTTCTTT,CASSYLPGQGLNTEAFF
TRBV4-1,.,.,TRBJ2-2,TGCGCCAGCAGCCAAGACCCGGCGGACAGTACGAACACCGGGGAGCTGTTTTTT,CASSQDPADSTNTGELFF
TRBV6-5,.,few,TRBJ2-7,TGTGCCAGCAGTCTAACTATATCCTACGAGCAGTACTTC,CASSLTISYEQYF
TRBV6-1,TRBD1,.,TRBJ1-5,TGTGCCAGCACTGCGGAGACAGGGGGCGACCAGCCCCAGCATTTT,CASTAETGGDQPQHF
TRBV5-4,TRBD2,.,TRBJ2-1,TGTGCCAGCAGCACCCGGGGGGTGGATGGGAATGAGCAGTTCTTC,CASSTRGVDGNEQFF
TRBV27,TRBD1,.,TRBJ1-1,TGTGCCAGCAGTTTAGGCAGGGGGACTGAAGCTTTCTTT,CASSLGRGTEAFF
TRBV3-1,.,.,TRBJ1-5,TGTGCCAGCAGCCAGGGGATCAATAGCAATCAGCCCCAGCATTTT,CASSQGINSNQPQHF
TRBV18,.,.,TRBJ1-1,TGTGCCAGCTCACCAGTCCCCGGCACTGAAGCTTTCTTT,CASSPVPGTEAFF
TRBV24-1,.,.,TRBJ2-1,TGTGCCACCAGTGACCGCAGGGGGGGACTACGCGGGGGGTACAATGAGCAGTTCTTC,CATSDRRGGLRGGYNEQFF
TRBV28,.,.,TRBJ1-1,TGTGCCAGCAAAGTAACAACTGAAGCTTTCTTT,CASKVTTEAFF
TRBV14,.,.,TRBJ1-1,TGTGCCAGCCTGGGACGGACGAACACTGAAGCTTTCTTT,CASLGRTNTEAFF
TRBV7-9,.,.,TRBJ1-1,TGTGCCAGCAGCTCAGAGGCGATATTGAAAGCTTTCTTT,CASSSEAILKAFF
TRBV7-2,.,.,TRBJ2-7,TGTGCCAGCAGGCTGGCGGGGGAGCAGTACTTC,CASRLAGEQYF
TRBV20-1,.,.,TRBJ2-4,TGCAGTGCTAGGGTCAAGTCCAAAAACATTCAGTACTTC,CSARVKSKNIQYF